This TCR beta chain was identified in a study of shared clonotypes between healthy human individuals. Study results and limitations: Among non-shared clonotypes, generation probabilities were lower than among those shared by all four donors.

Trimming stripped 7 bases from V and 10 bases from J, with 13 bases between. CDR1 and CDR2 from the germline V gene are MDHEN and SYDVKM. CDR3 length equals 11 residues. The data were produced by immunoSEQ multiplex PCR, yet TCRdb's version contains in-frame clones alone and is incomplete. The repertoire consists of a few hundred thousand clones, with under 80% occurring once and the leading ten covering under 13%. As regards this clone: Its antigen remains unknown.

This receptor was identified in a man aged 30-40 years in good health. The specimen was memory CD4+ T cells sorted from blood. Subset meaning: CD45RA-negative fraction. V usage is TRBV28 and J usage is TRBJ1-1; D gene ambiguous. CDR3 in amino acids: CASNTASGAFF. CDR3 nucleotides: TGTGCCAGCAATACCGCTTCGGGAGCTTTCTTT.